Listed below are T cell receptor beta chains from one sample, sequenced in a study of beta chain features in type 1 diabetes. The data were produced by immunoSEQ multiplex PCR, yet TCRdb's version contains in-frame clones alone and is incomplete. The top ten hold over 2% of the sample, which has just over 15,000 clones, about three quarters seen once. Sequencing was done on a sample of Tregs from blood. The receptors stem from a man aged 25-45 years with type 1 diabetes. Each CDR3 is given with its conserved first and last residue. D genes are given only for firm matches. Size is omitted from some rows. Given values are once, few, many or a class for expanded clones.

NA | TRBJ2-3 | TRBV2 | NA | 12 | CASSEARRGQYF | TGTGCCAGCAGTGAAGCCCGGCGAGGGCAGTATTTT
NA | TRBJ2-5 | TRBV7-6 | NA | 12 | CASSGLKETQYF | TGTGCCAGCAGCGGACTTAAAGAGACCCAGTACTTC
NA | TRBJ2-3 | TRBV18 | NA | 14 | CASSPPGSTDTQYF | TGTGCCAGCTCACCACCTGGCAGCACAGATACGCAGTATTTT
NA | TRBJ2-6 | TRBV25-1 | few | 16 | CASSFDTPSGANVLTF | TGTGCCAGCAGTTTTGACACCCCCTCTGGGGCCAACGTCCTGACTTTC
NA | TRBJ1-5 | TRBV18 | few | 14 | CASSPQGSQQPQHF | TGTGCCAGCTCACCACAGGGGTCACAGCAGCCCCAGCATTTT
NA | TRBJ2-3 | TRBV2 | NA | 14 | CASSERTETDTQYF | TGTGCCAGCAGTGAACGTACAGAAACAGATACGCAGTATTTT
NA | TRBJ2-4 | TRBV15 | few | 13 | CATSRGSKNIQYF | TGTGCCACGAGTCGGGGGTCCAAAAACATTCAGTACTTC
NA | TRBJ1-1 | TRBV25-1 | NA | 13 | CASSNPGVAEAFF | TGTGCCAGCAGTAACCCAGGGGTTGCTGAAGCTTTCTTT
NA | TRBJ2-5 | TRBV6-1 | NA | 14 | CASSELTGQETQYF | TGTGCCAGCAGTGAACTAACAGGACAAGAGACCCAGTACTTC
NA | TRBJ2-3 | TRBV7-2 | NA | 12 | CASSFQTDTQYF | TGTGCCAGCAGCTTTCAGACAGATACGCAGTATTTT
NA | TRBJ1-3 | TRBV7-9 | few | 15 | CASSLYRVSGNTIYF | TGTGCCAGCAGCTTATACCGGGTCTCTGGAAACACCATATATTTT
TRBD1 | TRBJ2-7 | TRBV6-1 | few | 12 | CASRDRAYEQYF | TGTGCCAGCAGGGACAGGGCCTACGAGCAGTACTTC
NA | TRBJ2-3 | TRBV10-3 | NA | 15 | CAISSGQHAADTQYF | TGTGCCATCAGCTCGGGACAACACGCAGCAGATACGCAGTATTTT
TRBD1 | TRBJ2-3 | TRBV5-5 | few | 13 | CASSLQGTDTQYF | TGTGCCAGCAGCTTACAGGGGACAGATACGCAGTATTTT
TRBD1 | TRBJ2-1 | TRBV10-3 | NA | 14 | CATSGQSSYNEQFF | TGTGCCACCTCGGGACAGAGCTCCTACAATGAGCAGTTCTTC
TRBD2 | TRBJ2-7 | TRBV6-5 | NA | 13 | CASSYSGSGMRYF | TGTGCCAGCAGTTACTCTGGTAGCGGGATGCGGTACTTC
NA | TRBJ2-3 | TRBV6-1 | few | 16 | CASSGLLGLSADTQYF | TGTGCCAGCAGTGGTCTTCTAGGTCTCAGCGCAGATACGCAGTATTTT
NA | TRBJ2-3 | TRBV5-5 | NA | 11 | CASSLTDTQYF | TGTGCCAGCAGCCTCACAGATACGCAGTATTTT
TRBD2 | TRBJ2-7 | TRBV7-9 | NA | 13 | CASSLAGPYEQYF | TGTGCCAGCAGTCTAGCGGGTCCCTACGAGCAGTACTTC
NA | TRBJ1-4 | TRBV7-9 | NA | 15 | CASSSGLQGNEKLFF | TGTGCCAGCAGCAGCGGATTACAGGGAAATGAAAAACTGTTTTTT
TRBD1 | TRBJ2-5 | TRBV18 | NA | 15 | CASSPPWTGKETQYF | TGTGCCAGCTCACCCCCTTGGACAGGGAAAGAGACCCAGTACTTC
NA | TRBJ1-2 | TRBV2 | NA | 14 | CASSGRDRYYGYTF | TGTGCCAGCAGTGGGAGAGATCGTTACTATGGCTACACCTTC
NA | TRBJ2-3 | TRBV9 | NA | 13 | CASSTPGADTQYF | TGTGCCAGCAGCACCCCCGGAGCAGATACGCAGTATTTT
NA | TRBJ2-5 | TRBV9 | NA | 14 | CASSVRQGPETQYF | TGTGCCAGCAGCGTAAGGCAGGGCCCAGAGACCCAGTACTTC
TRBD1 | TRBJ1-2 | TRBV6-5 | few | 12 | CASSDRVYGYTF | TGTGCCAGCAGTGACAGGGTGTATGGCTACACCTTC
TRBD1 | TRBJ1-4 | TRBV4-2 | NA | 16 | CASSQPSGTGGEKLFF | TGTGCCAGCAGCCAACCATCCGGGACAGGGGGAGAAAAACTGTTTTTT
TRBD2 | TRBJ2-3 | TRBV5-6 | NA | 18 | CASSLRTGMGGITDTQYF | TGTGCCAGCAGCTTGAGGACCGGAATGGGGGGGATCACAGATACGCAGTATTTT
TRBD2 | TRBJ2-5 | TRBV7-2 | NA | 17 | CASSLAPTSGGRETQYF | TGTGCCAGCAGCTTAGCCCCGACTAGCGGGGGCAGGGAGACCCAGTACTTC
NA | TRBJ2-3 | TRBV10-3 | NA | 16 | CAISDPDTGKADTQYF | TGTGCCATCAGTGATCCCGACACGGGGAAGGCAGATACGCAGTATTTT
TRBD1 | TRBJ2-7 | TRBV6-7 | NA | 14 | CASRSRDRNYEQYF | TGTGCCAGCCGCTCCCGGGACAGGAACTACGAGCAGTACTTC
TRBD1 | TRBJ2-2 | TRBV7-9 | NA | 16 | CASSFDRGHNTGELFF | TGTGCCAGCAGCTTCGACAGGGGCCACAACACCGGGGAGCTGTTTTTT
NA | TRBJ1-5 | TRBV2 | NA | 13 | CASSEDRNQPQHF | TGTGCCAGCAGTGAAGACAGAAATCAGCCCCAGCATTTT
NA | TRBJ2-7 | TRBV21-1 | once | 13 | CASLEVGVSEQYF | TGTGCCAGCTTGGAGGTGGGAGTTAGCGAGCAGTACTTC
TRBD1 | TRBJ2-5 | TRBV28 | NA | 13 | CASSPGGRETQYF | TGTGCCAGCAGTCCAGGGGGTCGGGAGACCCAGTACTTC
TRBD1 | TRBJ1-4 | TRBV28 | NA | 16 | CASSPGGNVPSEKLFF | TGTGCCAGCAGCCCAGGGGGCAATGTACCCTCTGAAAAACTGTTTTTT
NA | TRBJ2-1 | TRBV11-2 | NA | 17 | CASTSRGSGTVRTEQFF | TGTGCCAGCACCTCCCGGGGGTCGGGGACAGTTCGAACCGAGCAGTTCTTC
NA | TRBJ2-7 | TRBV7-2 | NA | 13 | CASSLARRAEQYF | TGTGCCAGCAGCTTAGCTAGGCGGGCCGAGCAGTACTTC
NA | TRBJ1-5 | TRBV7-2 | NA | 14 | CASSRQGPPEPQHF | TGTGCCAGCAGCCGGCAGGGGCCCCCGGAGCCCCAGCATTTT
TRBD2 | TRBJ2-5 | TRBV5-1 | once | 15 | CASSLASAGGETQYF | TGCGCCAGCAGCTTGGCTTCAGCGGGGGGGGAGACCCAGTACTTC
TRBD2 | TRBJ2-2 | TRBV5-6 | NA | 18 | CASSPGLAGGRNTGELFF | TGTGCCAGCAGCCCGGGACTAGCGGGGGGGCGAAACACCGGGGAGCTGTTTTTT
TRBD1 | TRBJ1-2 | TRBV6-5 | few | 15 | CASSFQGDSLGGYTF | TGTGCCAGCAGTTTCCAAGGGGACAGCTTGGGTGGCTACACCTTC
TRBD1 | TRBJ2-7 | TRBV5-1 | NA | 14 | CASSTRDRGNEQYF | TGCGCCAGCAGCACCCGCGACAGGGGAAACGAGCAGTACTTC
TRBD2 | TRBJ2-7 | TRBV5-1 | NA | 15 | CASSLGLAGAYEQYF | TGCGCCAGCAGCTTGGGACTAGCGGGCGCCTACGAGCAGTACTTC
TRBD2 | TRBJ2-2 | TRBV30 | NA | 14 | CAWSRGGDTGELFF | TGTGCCTGGAGTCGGGGAGGGGACACCGGGGAGCTGTTTTTT
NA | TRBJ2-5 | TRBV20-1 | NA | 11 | CSARTGETQYF | TGCAGTGCTCGAACGGGGGAGACCCAGTACTTC
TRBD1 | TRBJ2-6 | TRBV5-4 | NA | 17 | CASSLDSKGAGANVLTF | TGTGCCAGCAGCTTGGATAGTAAGGGGGCAGGGGCCAACGTCCTGACTTTC
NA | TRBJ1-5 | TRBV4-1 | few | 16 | CASSQEARSGNQPQHF | TGCGCCAGCAGCCAAGAGGCCAGGTCGGGCAATCAGCCCCAGCATTTT
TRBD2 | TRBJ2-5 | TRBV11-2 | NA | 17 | CASSLAPRTSGRGTQYF | TGTGCCAGCAGCTTAGCCCCCAGGACTAGCGGGAGGGGGACCCAGTACTTC
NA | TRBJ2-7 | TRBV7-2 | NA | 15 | CASRLDSRSSYEQYF | TGTGCCAGCAGACTTGACAGTAGGAGCTCCTACGAGCAGTACTTC
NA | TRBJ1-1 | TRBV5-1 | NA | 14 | CASSLGQANTEAFF | TGCGCCAGCAGCTTGGGACAGGCTAACACTGAAGCTTTCTTT
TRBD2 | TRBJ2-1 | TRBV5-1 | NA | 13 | CASSLSGRDEQFF | TGCGCCAGCAGCCTTAGCGGGAGGGATGAGCAGTTCTTC
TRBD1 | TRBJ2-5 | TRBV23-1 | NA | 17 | CASSQSLVDRFQETQYF | TGCGCCAGCAGTCAATCGCTCGTGGACAGGTTCCAAGAGACCCAGTACTTC